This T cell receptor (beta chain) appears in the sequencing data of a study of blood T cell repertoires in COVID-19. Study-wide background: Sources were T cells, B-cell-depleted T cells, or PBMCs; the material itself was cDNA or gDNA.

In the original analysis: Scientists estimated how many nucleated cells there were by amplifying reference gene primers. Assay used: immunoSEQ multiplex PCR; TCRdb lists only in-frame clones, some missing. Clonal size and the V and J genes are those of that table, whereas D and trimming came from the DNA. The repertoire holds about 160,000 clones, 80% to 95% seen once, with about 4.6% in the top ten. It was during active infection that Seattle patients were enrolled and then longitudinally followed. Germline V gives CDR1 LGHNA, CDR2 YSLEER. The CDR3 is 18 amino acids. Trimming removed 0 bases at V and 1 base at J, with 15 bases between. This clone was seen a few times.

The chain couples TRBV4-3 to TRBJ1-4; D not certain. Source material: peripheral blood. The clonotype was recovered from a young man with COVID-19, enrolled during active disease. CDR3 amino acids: CASSQEILTSGTNEKLFF. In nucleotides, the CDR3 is TGCGCCAGCAGCCAAGAAATACTCACCTCGGGAACTAATGAAAAACTGTTTTTT.